The 29 T cell receptor beta chains presented below share a single source sample, sequenced in a study of neurological immune-mediated disorders. TCRdb passed the 5' RACE reads through MiXCR, listing each CDR3 protein once. The sample yields under 75,000 distinct CDR3 sequences, 5.2% seen once. The material sequenced was PBMCs. The receptors derive from a human donor with multiple sclerosis. The donor label of this sample is uncertain.

This clonotype was counted many times. The chain has TRBV6-5 and TRBJ1-1; 7 nucleotides agree with TRBD1. This CDR3 contains 14 residues. V lost 2 bases to trimming and J lost 7 bases; unmatched junction nucleotides: 7. Germline V CDR1 and CDR2: MNHEY, SVGAGI. In nucleotides, the CDR3 is TGTGCCAGCAGTTACGTATCAGGGGGGGATGAAGCTTTCTTT. It codes for CASSYVSGGDEAFF.

This clonotype has ten or more counts. V and J are TRBV5-1 and TRBJ2-7; D is possibly TRBD1 (6 bases). This CDR3 has 15 residues. V gave up 4 bases and J gave up 7 bases, with 21 bases separating them. Germline values: CDR1 SGHRS, CDR2 YFSETQ. CDR3 coding DNA: TGCGCCAGCAGCGTTGGGGACACCCAGAGAAGGGAGCAGTACTTC. This codes for CASSVGDTQRREQYF.

The sample holds many counts of this clonotype. The V call is TRBV3-1, the J call TRBJ1-2; tentative D call: TRBD1 (6 bases). The V and J ends lost 1 base and 7 bases respectively, with 10 bases between them. This CDR3 region has 13 residues. CDR1 is LGHDT, CDR2 YNNKEL, per germline (reference sequence). The CDR3 here is CASSQGGGRGYTF. CDR3 DNA sequence: TGTGCCAGCAGCCAAGGGGGGGGCCGTGGCTACACCTTC.

This clonotype was counted at least ten times. The V gene is TRBV20-1, the J gene TRBJ2-3; a weak D match, TRBD2 (5 bases). Trimming left V 5 bases short and J 0 bases short, with 12 bases between. The CDR3 runs 14 residues. Germline-derived CDR1 and CDR2 are DFQATT and SNEGSKA (reference sequence). The DNA of the CDR3 is TGCAGTGCTCCCCGCCGGGGTAGCACAGATACGCAGTATTTT. It encodes CSAPRRGSTDTQYF.

This chain uses TRBV5-5 with TRBJ1-1; D not certain. Germline-derived CDR1 and CDR2 are SGHKS and YYEKEE (reference sequence). The length of the CDR3 is 16 residues. The germline V and J ends were trimmed by 4 bases and 6 bases, with 22 bases remaining between them. The CDR3 region is CASSNRHIGPGAEAFF. The CDR3 DNA reads TGTGCCAGCAGCAACCGCCATATCGGACCGGGAGCTGAAGCTTTCTTT. The entire variable domain, with the rest obtained from reference TRBV5-5 and TRBJ1-1, is as follows: DAGVTQSPTHLIKTRGQQVTLRCSPISGHKSVSWYQQVLGQGPQFIFQYYEKEERGRGNFPDRFSARQFPNYSSELNVNALLLGDSALYLCASSNRHIGPGAEAFFGQGTRLTVV.

At least ten counts were recorded for this clonotype. The CDR3 bases are TGTGCCAGCAGTTTGGGTATGGGGGGCTATGGCTACACCTTC. It specifies CASSLGMGGYGYTF. V usage is TRBV12-3 or TRBV12-4 and J usage is TRBJ1-2; D may be TRBD1 (5 bases). The CDR3 totals 14 residues. V was cut by 3 bases and J by 4 bases, with 12 bases left in between.

This clonotype was seen at least ten times. V and J are TRBV20-1 and TRBJ2-7; TRBD1 aligns across 11 bases. This CDR3 is 14 amino acids long. V trimming: 6 bases; J trimming: 0 bases; junction bases outside the gene matches: 4. Per the germline V gene, CDR1 is DFQATT and CDR2 is SNEGSKA (reference sequence). The CDR3 region has the DNA TGCAGTGCCTACGGACAGGGGGCCTCCTACGAGCAGTACTTC. It codes for CSAYGQGASYEQYF.

This clonotype was seen repeatedly, ten times or more. V gene TRBV15 combines with J gene TRBJ2-3, with no clear D. CDR3 size: 14 residues. Germline CDR1 reads LNHNV; CDR2 reads YYDKDF (reference sequence). V was cut by 4 bases and J by 4 bases, with 12 bases left in between. The chain's CDR3 is CATSKERSADTQYF. CDR3 nucleotides: TGTGCCACCAGCAAGGAACGGTCAGCAGATACGCAGTATTTT.

This clonotype appeared many times. The rearrangement uses TRBV10-3 and TRBJ2-5, with D possibly matching TRBD1 (5 bases). Per germline, CDR1 ENHRY and CDR2 SYGVKD. The CDR3 extends over 12 amino acids. V dropped 3 bases and J dropped 10 bases, with 12 bases sitting between them. The DNA of the CDR3 is TGTGCCATCAGTGATAACGAAGGGGTCCAGTACTTC. Translation: CAISDNEGVQYF.

This clonotype was picked up many times. The chain joins TRBV20-1 to TRBJ2-1; 7 nucleotides line up with TRBD1. This CDR3 comprises 15 residues. Germline V CDR1 and CDR2: DFQATT, SNEGSKA (reference sequence). Germline trimming cut 1 base from V and 7 bases from J; bases unmatched to any gene: 10. DNA of the CDR3: TGCAGTGCTAGAGGGGGACAGAGTTCCGTTAATGAGCAGTTCTTC. It translates to CSARGGQSSVNEQFF.

The chain links TRBV15 to TRBJ2-7; a possible D gene is TRBD1 (6 bases). V was cut by 3 bases and J by 0 bases, with 6 bases left in between. CDR3 size: 13 residues. CDR1 is LNHNV, CDR2 YYDKDF, per germline (reference sequence). The CDR3 DNA follows: TGTGCCACCAGCAGGGACAGCTCCTACGAGCAGTACTTC. This encodes CATSRDSSYEQYF. Full variable domain (rest looked up from reference TRBV15 and TRBJ2-7): DAMVIQNPRYQVTQFGKPVTLSCSQTLNHNVMYWYQQKSSQAPKLLFHYYDKDFNNEADTPDNFQSRRPNTSFCFLDIRSPGLGDTAMYLCATSRDSSYEQYFGPGTRLTVT.

This clonotype was detected many times. V and J are TRBV5-1 and TRBJ1-5; 7 nucleotides align to TRBD1. Trimming removed 0 bases from V and 1 base from J; junction bases left unmatched: 1. The CDR3 contains 15 residues. CDR1 and CDR2 (germline): SGHRS, YFSETQ. The CDR3 loop is CASSLGGQSNQPQHF. Written as DNA, the CDR3 is TGCGCCAGCAGCTTGGGGGGACAGAGCAATCAGCCCCAGCATTTT. Together with reference TRBV5-1 and TRBJ1-5, the CDR3 gives the full variable domain: KAGVTQTPRYLIKTRGQQVTLSCSPISGHRSVSWYQQTPGQGLQFLFEYFSETQRNKGNFPGRFSGRQFSNSRSEMNVSTLELGDSALYLCASSLGGQSNQPQHFGDGTRLSIL.

This clonotype was detected many times. The chain couples TRBV6-5 to TRBJ1-1; 9 bases agree with TRBD1. J gave up 4 bases and V 5 bases, and 8 bases lay outside the gene matches. This CDR3 is built from 15 residues. Germline V gene lookup returns CDR1 MNHEY and CDR2 SVGAGI. CDR3 sequence reads: CASSKRDRAGTEAFF. Written as DNA, the CDR3 is TGTGCCAGCAGTAAAAGGGACAGGGCGGGCACTGAAGCTTTCTTT.

This chain links TRBV30 with TRBJ1-1, with D maybe TRBD1 (5 bases). V was pared by 5 bases and J by 0 bases, with 13 bases between. Germline V lookup: CDR1 GTSNPN, CDR2 SVGIG (reference sequence). CDR3 size: 14 residues. CDR3 nucleotides: TGTGCCTGGGGTGGGTGGGGCATGAACACTGAAGCTTTCTTT. Translating gives CAWGGWGMNTEAFF.

This clonotype was detected only a few times. The chain employs TRBV5-1 and TRBJ2-7; D ambiguous. Trimming shortened V by 0 bases and J by 3 bases, and 16 bases separated the two germline ends. CDR1 and CDR2 from the germline V gene are SGHRS and YFSETQ. The CDR3 length is 16 residues. CDR3 region: CASSLGFDSGSYEQYF. CDR3 DNA: TGCGCCAGCAGCTTGGGTTTTGACTCAGGAAGCTACGAGCAGTACTTC.

The chain has TRBV14 and TRBJ2-7; 7 bases are shared with TRBD2. The germline V gene has CDR1 SGHDN and CDR2 FVKESK. The CDR3 has 14 amino acids. V shed 6 bases, J shed 2 bases, and the junction held 7 bases outside the gene matches. The CDR3 reads CASSPGLTTYEQYF. The DNA for the CDR3 is TGTGCCAGCAGTCCGGGACTAACGACCTACGAGCAGTACTTC.

This clonotype appeared many times. V is TRBV3-1 and J is TRBJ1-4, with D perhaps matching TRBD1 (5 bases). Germline V gene sequence: CDR1 LGHDT, CDR2 YNNKEL (reference sequence). With 3 bases removed from V and 3 bases from J, the gap between germline ends came to 11 bases. The CDR3 runs 15 residues. The CDR3 loop is CASSHRQRSNEKLFF. The CDR3 coding sequence is TGTGCCAGCAGCCACCGACAGAGATCTAATGAAAAACTGTTTTTT.

This clonotype occurred many times. The genes are TRBV12-3 or TRBV12-4 and TRBJ2-3; 10 nucleotides align to TRBD2. This CDR3 has 17 residues. With V trimmed by 5 bases and J by 1 base, 9 bases remained unmatched. The CDR3 region has the DNA TGTGCCAGCAGTAAAAGCGGGGGGGCTCCCGGCACAGATACGCAGTATTTT. Its protein product is CASSKSGGAPGTDTQYF.

This clonotype was detected many times. The V call is TRBV20-1, the J call TRBJ1-6, with a tentative D call TRBD1 (6 bases). The CDR3 length is 15 residues. V lost 6 bases, J lost 10 bases, and 22 bases lay in between. Germline V gives CDR1 DFQATT, CDR2 SNEGSKA (reference sequence). The CDR3 DNA sequence: TGCAGTGCCGAGGGGGGAAGGGAGATGGTGTCACCCCTCCACTTT. Protein sequence: CSAEGGREMVSPLHF.

This clonotype has a count of ten or more. This chain links TRBV5-1 with TRBJ1-1; D possibly corresponds to TRBD1 (6 bases). The CDR3 contains 16 residues. Trimming shortened V by 7 bases and J by 8 bases, and 27 bases separated the two germline ends. Germline V CDR1 and CDR2: SGHRS, YFSETQ. CDR3 sequence reads: CASLKGARGEGGEAFF. DNA of the CDR3: TGCGCCAGCCTTAAAGGGGCCAGGGGTGAGGGCGGGGAAGCTTTCTTT.

This clonotype was seen repeatedly, ten times or more. The CDR3 sequence: CASSFGDSGSLEGYTF. In nucleotides, the CDR3 is TGTGCCAGCAGCTTTGGCGACAGCGGGTCCTTAGAGGGCTACACCTTC. The chain is built from TRBV5-6 and TRBJ1-2; a weak D match, TRBD1 (5 bases). The CDR3 is 16 residues long. V gave up 2 bases and J gave up 8 bases, with 22 bases separating them. Germline V gene sequence: CDR1 SGHDT, CDR2 YYEEEE.

The rearrangement uses TRBV12-3 or TRBV12-4 and TRBJ2-7; possibly TRBD1 for D (5 bases). The CDR3 runs to 13 residues. V lost 6 bases, J lost 7 bases, and 16 bases lay in between. Here the CDR3 DNA reads TGTGCCAGCAGCCATGGGGCGGCAGGGGAGCAGTACTTC. Its protein is CASSHGAAGEQYF.

This clonotype was observed at least ten times. The chain uses TRBV7-9 and TRBJ2-1; D may be TRBD1 (5 bases). CDR3 length: 14 amino acids. Germline CDR1 SEHNR, CDR2 FQNEAQ (reference sequence). V shed 1 base and J shed 7 bases, with 11 bases lying between them. As DNA, the CDR3 is TGTGCCAGCAGCTTAGGACAGATGGGAAATGAGCAGTTCTTC. Translating gives CASSLGQMGNEQFF.

In this sample, this clonotype turned up many times. The V and J genes are TRBV20-1 and TRBJ2-1; no definite D call. Germline V lookup: CDR1 DFQATT, CDR2 SNEGSKA (reference sequence). V gave up 4 bases and J gave up 3 bases, with 1 base separating them. This CDR3 has 10 amino acids. The CDR3 is CSAIYNEQFF. In DNA form, the CDR3 reads TGCAGTGCTATCTACAATGAGCAGTTCTTC.

This clonotype occurred many times. This chain links TRBV7-2 with TRBJ2-3, with a weak D call TRBD2 (6 bases). Germline values: CDR1 SGHTA, CDR2 FQGNSA. V lost 1 base and J 0 bases, leaving 11 bases between the germline ends. The CDR3 runs to 16 residues. CDR3 nucleotides: TGTGCCAGCAGCTTAGTAGGAGGGAGAAGCACAGATACGCAGTATTTT. Its protein product is CASSLVGGRSTDTQYF. Looking up the rest from reference TRBV7-2 and TRBJ2-3 gives the full variable domain: GAGVSQSPSNKVTEKGKDVELRCDPISGHTALYWYRQSLGQGLEFLIYFQGNSAPDKSGLPSDRFSAERTGGSVSTLTIQRTQQEDSAVYLCASSLVGGRSTDTQYFGPGTRLTVL.

This clonotype was picked up many times. The gene calls are TRBV11-2 and TRBJ2-7; weak D call: TRBD1 (6 bases). Germline-derived CDR1 and CDR2 are SGHAT and FQNNGV. This CDR3 is built from 15 residues. V dropped 1 base and J dropped 5 bases, with 15 bases sitting between them. As DNA, the CDR3 is TGTGCCAGCAGCTTAGTTGGGCAGGGGTGGAACGAGCAGTACTTC. Protein sequence: CASSLVGQGWNEQYF.

The table lists this clonotype with many counts. This chain joins TRBV4-1 and TRBJ1-2, with D hard to call. The CDR3 length is 14 residues. The germline gives CDR1 MGHRA, CDR2 YSYEKL. The V gene lost 2 bases and the J gene lost 8 bases, with 15 bases spanning the gap. CDR3 region: CASSQSLLLQGYTF. The CDR3, as DNA: TGCGCCAGCAGCCAATCCCTTTTGCTCCAGGGCTACACCTTC.

This clonotype has more than one count but fewer than ten. The rearrangement links TRBV29-1 to TRBJ2-3; TRBD2 matches at 14 bases. From germline, CDR1 is SQVTM and CDR2 ANQGSEA. The CDR3 has 16 amino acids. The junction had 8 bases not matched to a gene; V was cut back by 5 bases and J by 4 bases. This CDR3 reads CSVHTGLAGGADTQYF. In DNA, the CDR3 is TGCAGCGTTCATACAGGACTAGCGGGGGGTGCAGATACGCAGTATTTT.

This clonotype appeared many times. The V call is TRBV4-1, the J call TRBJ2-1, with TRBD2 identical over 11 bases. The CDR3 covers 18 residues. Germline V gene sequence: CDR1 MGHRA, CDR2 YSYEKL. V lost 8 bases and J lost 0; bases outside the gene matches: 12. The CDR3 loop reads CASYLSGGVTPSYNEQFF. Written as DNA, the CDR3 is TGCGCCAGCTACCTTAGCGGGGGGGTGACACCCTCCTACAATGAGCAGTTCTTC.